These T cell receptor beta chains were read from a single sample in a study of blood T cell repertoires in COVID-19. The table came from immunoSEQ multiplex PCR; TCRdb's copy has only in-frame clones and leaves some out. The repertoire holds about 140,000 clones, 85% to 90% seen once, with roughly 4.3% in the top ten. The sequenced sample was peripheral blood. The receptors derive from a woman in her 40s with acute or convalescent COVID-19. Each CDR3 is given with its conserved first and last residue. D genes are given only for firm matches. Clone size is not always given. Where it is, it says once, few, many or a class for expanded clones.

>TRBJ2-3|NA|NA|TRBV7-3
CASSLVDSPDTQYF
TGTGCCAGCAGCCTCGTCGACAGCCCAGATACGCAGTATTTT
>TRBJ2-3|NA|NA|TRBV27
CASSPRLKAETDTQYF
TGTGCCAGCAGTCCACGATTGAAGGCGGAGACAGATACGCAGTATTTT
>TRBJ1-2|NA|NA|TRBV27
CASSRGQLGNYGYTF
TGTGCCAGCAGCCGCGGACAGCTTGGTAACTATGGCTACACCTTC
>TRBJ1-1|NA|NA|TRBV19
CASSNTGKNTEAFF
TGTGCCAGTAGCAATACAGGAAAGAACACTGAAGCTTTCTTT
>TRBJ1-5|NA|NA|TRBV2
CASSAVTGNQPQHF
TGTGCCAGCAGTGCGGTGACAGGAAATCAGCCCCAGCATTTT
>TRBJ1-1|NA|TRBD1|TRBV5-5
CASSLETGAFTEAFF
TGTGCCAGCAGCTTGGAAACAGGGGCCTTCACTGAAGCTTTCTTT
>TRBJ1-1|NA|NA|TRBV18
CASSPGGGNTEAFF
TGTGCCAGCTCACCAGGGGGGGGGAACACTGAAGCTTTCTTT
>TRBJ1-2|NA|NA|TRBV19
CASSVPNNYGYTF
TGTGCCAGTAGTGTACCTAATAACTATGGCTACACCTTC
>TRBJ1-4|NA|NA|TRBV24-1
CATSDSRQAEKLFF
TGTGCCACCAGTGATTCCCGACAGGCCGAAAAACTGTTTTTT
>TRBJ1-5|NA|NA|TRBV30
CAWSSISGQGGIQPQHF
TGTGCCTGGAGTTCGATATCCGGTCAAGGCGGAATACAGCCCCAGCATTTT
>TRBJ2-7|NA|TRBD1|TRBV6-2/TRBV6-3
CASSYPGTGSYEQYF
TGTGCCAGCAGTTACCCCGGGACAGGGAGCTACGAGCAGTACTTC
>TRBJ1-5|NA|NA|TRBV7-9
CASSLEGAYNQPQHF
TGTGCCAGCAGCTTAGAAGGGGCCTACAATCAGCCCCAGCATTTT
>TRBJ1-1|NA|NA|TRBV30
CAWRPLGRAEAFF
TGTGCCTGGAGACCCCTGGGGAGGGCGGAAGCTTTCTTT
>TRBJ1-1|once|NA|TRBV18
CASSPPPGTRNTEAFF
TGTGCCAGCTCACCTCCCCCCGGGACAAGGAACACTGAAGCTTTCTTT
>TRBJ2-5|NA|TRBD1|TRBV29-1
CSAVRQGLGETQYF
TGCAGCGCCGTGCGACAGGGCCTAGGGGAGACCCAGTACTTC
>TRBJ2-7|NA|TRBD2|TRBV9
CASSVGGSLRSYEQYF
TGTGCCAGCAGCGTGGGAGGGTCCCTGAGATCCTACGAGCAGTACTTC
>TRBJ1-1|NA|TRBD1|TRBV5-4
CASRPGTGWNTEAFF
TGTGCCAGCAGGCCCGGGACAGGGTGGAACACTGAAGCTTTCTTT
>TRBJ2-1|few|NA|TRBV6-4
CASSEGRLLGGNNEQFF
TGTGCCAGCAGTGAAGGGAGACTCTTGGGAGGTAACAATGAGCAGTTCTTC
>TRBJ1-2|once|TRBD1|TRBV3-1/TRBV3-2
CASSQDRDRNYGYTF
TGTGCCAGCAGCCAGGATAGGGACAGAAACTATGGCTACACCTTC
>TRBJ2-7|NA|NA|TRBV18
CASSPGTPEQYF
TGTGCCAGCTCACCCGGGACACCCGAGCAGTACTTC
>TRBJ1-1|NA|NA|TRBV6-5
CASSFTGKTEAFF
TGTGCCAGCAGTTTCACAGGGAAAACTGAAGCTTTCTTT
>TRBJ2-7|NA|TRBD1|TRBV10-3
CAIALGTGAYEQYF
TGTGCCATCGCCCTAGGGACAGGCGCGTACGAGCAGTACTTC
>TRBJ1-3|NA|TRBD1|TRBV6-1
CASSEAGQGTDTIYF
TGTGCCAGCAGTGAAGCGGGACAGGGTACGGACACCATATATTTT
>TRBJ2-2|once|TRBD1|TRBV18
CASSPRQGASTGELFF
TGTGCCAGCTCACCTCGACAGGGGGCGAGCACCGGGGAGCTGTTTTTT
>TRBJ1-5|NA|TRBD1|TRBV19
CASSIVTGGPQPQHF
TGTGCCAGTAGTATAGTGACAGGGGGCCCTCAGCCCCAGCATTTT
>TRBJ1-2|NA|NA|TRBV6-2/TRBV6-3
CASSYSFARPNYGYTF
TGTGCCAGCAGTTACTCATTTGCCAGGCCTAACTATGGCTACACCTTC
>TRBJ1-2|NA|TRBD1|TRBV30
CAWSVRRDRAANYGYTF
TGTGCCTGGAGTGTACGGAGGGACAGGGCCGCTAACTATGGCTACACCTTC
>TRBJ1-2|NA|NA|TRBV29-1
CSVAKALYGYTF
TGCAGCGTTGCGAAAGCTCTCTATGGCTACACCTTC
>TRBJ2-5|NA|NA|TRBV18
CASSPPRVREETQYF
TGTGCCAGCTCACCACCCAGGGTTCGGGAAGAGACCCAGTACTTC
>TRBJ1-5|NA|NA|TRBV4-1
CASSQDPNQPQHF
TGCGCCAGCAGCCAAGATCCGAATCAGCCCCAGCATTTT
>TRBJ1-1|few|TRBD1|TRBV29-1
CSTRQGTGTEAFF
TGCAGCACGAGACAGGGGACGGGCACTGAAGCTTTCTTT
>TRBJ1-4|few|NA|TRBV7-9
CASSQIASYEKLFF
TGTGCCAGCAGCCAAATAGCGTCGTATGAAAAACTGTTTTTT
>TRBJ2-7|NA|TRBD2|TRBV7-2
CASSPYSGGVPVYEQYF
TGTGCCAGCAGCCCCTATAGCGGGGGGGTCCCCGTCTACGAGCAGTACTTC
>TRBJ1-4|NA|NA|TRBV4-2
CASSQDMRATNEKLFF
TGTGCCAGCAGCCAAGATATGAGAGCAACTAATGAAAAACTGTTTTTT
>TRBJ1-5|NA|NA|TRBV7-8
CASSLGFGGGVPQHF
TGTGCCAGCAGCTTAGGATTCGGAGGGGGGGTGCCCCAGCATTTT
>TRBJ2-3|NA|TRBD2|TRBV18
CASSPMTSGGDTQYF
TGTGCCAGCTCACCCATGACTAGCGGGGGAGATACGCAGTATTTT
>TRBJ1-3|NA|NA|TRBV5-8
CASSFGGSSSGNTIYF
TGTGCCAGCAGCTTTGGAGGGTCATCCTCTGGAAACACCATATATTTT
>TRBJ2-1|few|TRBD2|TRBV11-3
CASSLGLADAEEQFF
TGTGCCAGCAGCTTGGGACTAGCGGACGCCGAGGAGCAGTTCTTC
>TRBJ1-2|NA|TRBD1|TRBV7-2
CASSLGQGANYGYTF
TGTGCCAGCAGCTTAGGACAGGGAGCTAACTATGGCTACACCTTC
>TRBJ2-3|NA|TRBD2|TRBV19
CASSPSWGTSGSKTDTQYF
TGTGCCAGTAGCCCGAGTTGGGGGACTAGCGGGAGTAAGACAGATACGCAGTATTTT
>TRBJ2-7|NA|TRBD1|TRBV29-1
CSVEARLGQALGQYF
TGCAGCGTTGAAGCGCGGTTGGGACAGGCCCTGGGGCAGTACTTC
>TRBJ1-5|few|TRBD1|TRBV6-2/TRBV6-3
CASSASGQGNQPQHF
TGTGCCAGCAGTGCCTCTGGACAGGGGAATCAGCCCCAGCATTTT
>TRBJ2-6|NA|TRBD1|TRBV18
CASSGDRGDLTF
TGTGCCAGCTCGGGAGACAGGGGTGACCTGACTTTC
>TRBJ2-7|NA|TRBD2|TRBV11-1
CASSRERGETYEQYF
TGTGCCAGCAGCCGAGAACGGGGGGAGACCTACGAGCAGTACTTC
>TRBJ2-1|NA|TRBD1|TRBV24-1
CATSDPGQGNEQFF
TGTGCCACCAGTGATCCGGGACAGGGCAATGAGCAGTTCTTC
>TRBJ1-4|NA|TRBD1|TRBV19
CASTPSTGTNEKLFF
TGTGCCAGTACCCCCTCGACAGGGACTAATGAAAAACTGTTTTTT
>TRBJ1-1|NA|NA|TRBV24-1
CATSDPSGGDTEAFF
TGTGCCACCAGTGATCCCTCCGGGGGAGACACTGAAGCTTTCTTT
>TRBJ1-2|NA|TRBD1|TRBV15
CATRYRDRENYGYTF
TGTGCCACCCGATACCGGGACAGGGAGAACTATGGCTACACCTTC
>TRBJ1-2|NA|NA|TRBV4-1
CASSQGQNYGYTF
TGCGCCAGCAGCCAAGGACAGAACTATGGCTACACCTTC
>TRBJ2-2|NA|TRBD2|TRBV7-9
CASSRTAGGPNDFGELFF
TGTGCCAGCAGCCGAACAGCGGGAGGGCCAAATGATTTCGGGGAGCTGTTTTTT
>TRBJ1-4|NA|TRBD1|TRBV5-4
CASSGQGATNEKLFF
TGTGCCAGCAGCGGACAGGGCGCAACTAATGAAAAACTGTTTTTT